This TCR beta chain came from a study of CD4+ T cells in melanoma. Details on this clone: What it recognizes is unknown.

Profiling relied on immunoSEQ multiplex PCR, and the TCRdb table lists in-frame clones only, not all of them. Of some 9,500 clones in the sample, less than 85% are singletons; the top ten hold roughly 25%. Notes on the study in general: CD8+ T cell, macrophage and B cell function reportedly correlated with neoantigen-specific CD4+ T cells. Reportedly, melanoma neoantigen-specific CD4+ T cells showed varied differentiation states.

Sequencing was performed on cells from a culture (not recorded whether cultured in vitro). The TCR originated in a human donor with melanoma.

CDR3 DNA: TGTGCCAGCAGTTCCACAGGGGGCAGGAACATTCAGTACTTC. It yields the protein CASSSTGGRNIQYF. This chain joins TRBV7-2 and TRBJ2-4; 9 bases match TRBD1. Germline V gene lookup returns CDR1 SGHTA and CDR2 FQGNSA. This CDR3 is built from 14 residues. Losses at the gene ends were 6 bases for V and 7 bases for J; bases not matched to a gene: 7.